The 2 T cell receptor beta chains below come from one sample, sequenced in a study of T-cell reconstitution after alpha-beta-depleted transplantation in children. The TCRbeta library was prepared with unique molecular identifiers. TCRdb independently ran MiXCR on the PCR reads; one entry per CDR3 protein. The sample consists of around 480,000 distinct CDR3 sequences, over 25% of them appearing once. Material: PBMCs from the stem cell graft donor, obtained from the stem cell graft. The receptors derive from a human donor who donated a stem cell graft to a child with aplastic anemia.

This clonotype was counted between two and nine times. The rearrangement links TRBV20-1 to TRBJ2-5; TRBD2 aligns across 12 bases. Trimming removed 5 bases from V and 5 bases from J; junction bases left unmatched: 12. Germline V gene data show CDR1 as DFQATT and CDR2 as SNEGSKA (reference sequence). The CDR3 runs to 16 residues. Here the CDR3 DNA reads TGCAGTGCTCATCTAGCGGGAGGGGCGGCTGAGGAGACCCAGTACTTC. Translating it yields CSAHLAGGAAEETQYF.

The rearrangement links TRBV28 to TRBJ1-2; 7 bases match TRBD1. The germline V gene encodes CDR1 MDHEN and CDR2 SYDVKM. The CDR3 extends over 15 amino acids. Losses at the gene ends were 6 bases for V and 4 bases for J; bases not matched to a gene: 11. DNA for the CDR3: TGTGCCAGCAGCCGAACAAGACAGGGAGGCTATGGCTACACCTTC. Protein sequence: CASSRTRQGGYGYTF.